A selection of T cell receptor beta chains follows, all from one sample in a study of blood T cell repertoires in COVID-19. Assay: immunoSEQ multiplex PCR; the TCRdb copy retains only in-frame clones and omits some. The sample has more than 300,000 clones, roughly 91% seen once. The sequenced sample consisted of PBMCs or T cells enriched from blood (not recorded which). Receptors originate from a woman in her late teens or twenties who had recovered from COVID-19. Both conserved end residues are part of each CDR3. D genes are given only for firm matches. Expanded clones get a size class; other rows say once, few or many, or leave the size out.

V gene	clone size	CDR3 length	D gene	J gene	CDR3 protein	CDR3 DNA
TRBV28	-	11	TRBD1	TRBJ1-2	CASRRGFGYTF	TGTGCCAGTCGCAGGGGGTTCGGCTACACCTTC
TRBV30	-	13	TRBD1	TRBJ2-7	CAWTQKGAGEQYF	TGTGCCTGGACTCAAAAGGGGGCAGGCGAGCAGTACTTC
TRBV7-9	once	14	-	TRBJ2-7	CASSPRGRDYEQYF	TGTGCCAGCAGCCCCCGTGGCAGGGACTACGAGCAGTACTTC
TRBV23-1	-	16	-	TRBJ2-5	CASSLHSGRGEETQYF	TGCGCCAGCAGTCTTCATTCGGGCAGGGGGGAAGAGACCCAGTACTTC
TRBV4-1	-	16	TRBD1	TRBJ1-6	CASSVGTGGNGSPLHF	TGCGCCAGCAGCGTAGGGACAGGGGGGAATGGGTCACCCCTCCACTTT
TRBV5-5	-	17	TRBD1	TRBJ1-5	CASSLGFLGQDNQPQHF	TGTGCCAGCAGCTTGGGTTTTTTGGGACAGGACAATCAGCCCCAGCATTTT
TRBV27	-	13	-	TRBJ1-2	CASSRPPHSAYTF	TGTGCCAGCAGCCGTCCCCCCCACAGTGCCTACACCTTC
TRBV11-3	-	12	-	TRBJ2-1	CASSLRWNEQFF	TGTGCCAGCAGCTTGCGGTGGAATGAGCAGTTCTTC
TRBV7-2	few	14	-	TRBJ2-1	CASSFTLTGNEQFF	TGTGCCAGCAGCTTCACGCTGACCGGGAATGAGCAGTTCTTC
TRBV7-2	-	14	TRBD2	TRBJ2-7	CASSLGGGAYEQYF	TGTGCCAGCAGCCTGGGCGGGGGGGCCTACGAGCAGTACTTC
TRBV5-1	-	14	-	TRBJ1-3	CASSLEGPGNTIYF	TGCGCCAGCAGCTTGGAGGGGCCTGGAAACACCATATATTTT
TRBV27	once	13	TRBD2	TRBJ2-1	CASSVGLAYEQFF	TGTGCCAGCAGTGTGGGACTAGCGTACGAGCAGTTCTTC
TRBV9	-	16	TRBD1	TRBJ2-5	CASSVDEGAGQETQYF	TGTGCCAGCAGCGTAGATGAGGGGGCTGGGCAAGAGACCCAGTACTTC
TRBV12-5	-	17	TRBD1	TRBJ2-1	CASGLANTGTGVNEQFF	TGTGCTAGTGGTTTGGCAAACACCGGGACAGGGGTCAATGAGCAGTTCTTC
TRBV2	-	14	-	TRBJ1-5	CASSETTRNQPQHF	TGTGCCAGCAGTGAAACGACACGCAATCAGCCCCAGCATTTT
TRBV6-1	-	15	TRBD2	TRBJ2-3	CASSESGGATDTQYF	TGTGCCAGCAGTGAAAGCGGGGGGGCCACAGATACGCAGTATTTT
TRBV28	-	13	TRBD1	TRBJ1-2	CASSLTGGYGYTF	TGTGCCAGCAGTTTAACAGGGGGATATGGCTACACCTTC
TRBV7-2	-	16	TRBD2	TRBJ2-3	CASSLEGAGGQDTQYF	TGTGCCAGCAGCTTAGAGGGGGCGGGGGGGCAAGATACGCAGTATTTT
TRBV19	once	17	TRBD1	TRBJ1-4	CASRSRTGEWGNEKLFF	TGTGCCAGTAGATCCCGGACAGGAGAGTGGGGGAATGAAAAACTGTTTTTT
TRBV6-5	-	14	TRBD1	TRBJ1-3	CASTTGGLENTIYF	TGTGCCAGTACGACAGGGGGCTTAGAAAACACCATATATTTT
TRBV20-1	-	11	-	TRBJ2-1	CSALHYNEQFF	TGCAGTGCCTTACACTACAATGAGCAGTTCTTC
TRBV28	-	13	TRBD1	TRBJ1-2	CASSPTGDSGYTF	TGTGCCAGCAGTCCGACAGGGGATAGCGGCTACACCTTC
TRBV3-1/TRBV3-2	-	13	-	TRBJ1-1	CASGPWEGTEAFF	TGTGCCAGCGGACCCTGGGAGGGTACTGAAGCTTTCTTT
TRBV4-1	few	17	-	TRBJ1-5	CASSQEVWQAYNQPQHF	TGCGCCAGCAGCCAAGAAGTATGGCAGGCCTACAATCAGCCCCAGCATTTT
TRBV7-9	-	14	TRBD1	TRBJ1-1	CASSFASGGTEAFF	TGTGCCAGCAGCTTTGCGTCAGGGGGGACTGAAGCTTTCTTT
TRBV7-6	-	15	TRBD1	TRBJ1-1	CASSRGQGSNTEAFF	TGTGCCAGCAGCCGTGGACAGGGTTCGAACACTGAAGCTTTCTTT
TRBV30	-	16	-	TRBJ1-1	CAWSVRWARGETEAFF	TGTGCCTGGAGTGTACGGTGGGCCAGGGGAGAGACTGAAGCTTTCTTT
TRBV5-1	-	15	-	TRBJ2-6	CASSLGGSGANVLTF	TGCGCCAGCAGCTTGGGAGGATCTGGGGCCAACGTCCTGACTTTC
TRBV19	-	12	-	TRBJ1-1	CASSPPAFEAFF	TGTGCCAGTAGCCCCCCCGCGTTTGAAGCTTTCTTT
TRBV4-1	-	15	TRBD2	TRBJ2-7	CASSQEQRGGYEQYF	TGCGCCAGCAGCCAAGAACAGCGGGGGGGTTACGAGCAGTACTTC
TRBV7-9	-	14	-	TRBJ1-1	CASSLAPHQAEAFF	TGTGCCAGCAGCTTAGCCCCCCATCAGGCTGAAGCTTTCTTT
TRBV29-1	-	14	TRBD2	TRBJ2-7	CSGISGGATYEQYF	TGCAGCGGTATTAGCGGGGGCGCGACCTACGAGCAGTACTTC
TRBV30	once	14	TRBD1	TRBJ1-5	CAWGDTGAGQPQHF	TGTGCCTGGGGCGACACAGGGGCAGGTCAGCCCCAGCATTTT
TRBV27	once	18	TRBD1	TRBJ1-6	CASSLFTPQGALNSPLHF	TGTGCCAGCAGTTTATTTACCCCCCAGGGGGCGCTTAATTCACCCCTCCACTTT
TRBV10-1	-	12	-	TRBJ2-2	CASSASTGELFF	TGCGCCAGCAGTGCCTCTACCGGGGAGCTGTTTTTT
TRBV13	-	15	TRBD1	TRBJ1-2	CASSLGGQGGYGYTF	TGTGCCAGCAGCTTAGGGGGACAGGGTGGCTATGGCTACACCTTC
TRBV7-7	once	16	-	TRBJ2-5	CASSPRQGGRQETQYF	TGTGCTAGCAGCCCCCGCCAGGGTGGAAGGCAAGAGACCCAGTACTTC
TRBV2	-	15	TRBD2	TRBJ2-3	CASIGLAGGTDTQYF	TGTGCCAGCATCGGACTAGCGGGGGGCACAGATACGCAGTATTTT
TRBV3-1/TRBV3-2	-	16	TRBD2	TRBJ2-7	CASSPGRLAYGYEQYF	TGTGCCAGCAGCCCCGGCAGACTAGCGTACGGATACGAGCAGTACTTC
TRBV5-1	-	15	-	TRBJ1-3	CASSLGTAQGNTIYF	TGCGCCAGCAGCTTGGGTACAGCTCAGGGAAACACCATATATTTT
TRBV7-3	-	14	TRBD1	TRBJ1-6	CASSPGQGVSPLHF	TGTGCCAGCAGCCCCGGACAGGGGGTTTCACCCCTCCACTTT
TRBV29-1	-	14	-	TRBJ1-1	CSAVEQGLATEAFF	TGCAGCGCCGTAGAACAGGGCCTAGCCACTGAAGCTTTCTTT
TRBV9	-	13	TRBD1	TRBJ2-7	CASSAGTDYEQYF	TGTGCCAGCAGCGCCGGGACAGACTACGAGCAGTACTTC
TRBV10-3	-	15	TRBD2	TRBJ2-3	CAIKQAGGLTDTQYF	TGTGCCATCAAGCAAGCGGGGGGCCTCACAGATACGCAGTATTTT
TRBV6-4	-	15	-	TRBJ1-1	CASSGSRLMNTEAFF	TGTGCCAGCAGTGGTTCCAGGTTGATGAACACTGAAGCTTTCTTT
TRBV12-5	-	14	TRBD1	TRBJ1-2	CASGPTTGNYGYTF	TGTGCTAGTGGTCCTACGACAGGGAACTATGGCTACACCTTC
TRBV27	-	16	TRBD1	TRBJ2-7	CASSYRGESPSYEQYF	TGTGCCAGCAGTTACAGGGGGGAGTCCCCCTCCTACGAGCAGTACTTC
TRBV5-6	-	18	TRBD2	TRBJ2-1	CASGPVGSGGARYNEQFF	TGTGCCAGCGGGCCAGTAGGTAGCGGGGGGGCGAGGTACAATGAGCAGTTCTTC